Each of the 23 T cell receptor beta chains below was sequenced from the same sample in a study of T cells after somatic rescue of genetic block. Sequencing used immunoSEQ multiplex PCR; TCRdb keeps in-frame clones, though not all of them. There are around 52,000 clones in the sample; 96% occur only once, and roughly 0.077% lies in the top ten. The sequenced sample consisted of peripheral blood mononuclear cells (PBMCs). All receptors derive from a child under three years old.

The chain has TRBV4-1 and TRBJ2-1; 9 nucleotides line up with TRBD2. The CDR3 totals 14 residues. With V trimmed by 4 bases and J by 6 bases, 4 bases remained unmatched. Germline loops: CDR1 MGHRA, CDR2 YSYEKL. DNA for the CDR3: TGCGCCAGCAGCCGAGGGACTAGCCCCAATGAGCAGTTCTTC. Protein: CASSRGTSPNEQFF.

The CDR3 loop reads CASSLSLAGYNEQFF. In DNA, the CDR3 is TGTGCCAGCAGCTTAAGTCTAGCGGGGTACAATGAGCAGTTCTTC. The V gene is TRBV7-3, the J gene TRBJ2-1; TRBD2 matches at 9 bases. J was trimmed by 4 bases and V by 1 base; bases with no gene match: 2. Germline CDR1 SGHTA, CDR2 FQGTGA. The CDR3 runs to 15 residues.

The chain carries TRBV7-2 and TRBJ2-5; TRBD1 agrees at 8 bases. Germline V CDR1 and CDR2: SGHTA, FQGNSA. This CDR3 contains 14 residues. The junction had 2 bases not matched to a gene; V was cut back by 1 base and J by 4 bases. In DNA, the CDR3 is TGTGCCAGCAGCTTAGGCAGGGGGCGAGAGACCCAGTACTTC. Residues: CASSLGRGRETQYF.

This chain links TRBV6-5 with TRBJ2-2; maybe TRBD2 (5 bases). Germline V CDR1 and CDR2: MNHEY, SVGAGI. The CDR3 runs 14 residues. Trimming pared 8 bases from V and 5 bases from J, leaving 15 bases between. The CDR3 reads CASGERVGTGELFF. The CDR3, as DNA: TGTGCCAGCGGAGAGAGGGTGGGGACCGGGGAGCTGTTTTTT.

The rearrangement uses TRBV4-3 and TRBJ2-2; the D gene is possibly TRBD2 (6 bases). Germline V gives CDR1 LGHNA, CDR2 YSLEER. Trimming cost V 1 base and J 8 bases, with 8 bases left between them. The CDR3 totals 13 residues. DNA for the CDR3: TGCGCCAGCAGCCAAGGACTAGGGGGGGAGCTGTTTTTT. Translation gives CASSQGLGGELFF.

The gene calls are TRBV4-1 and TRBJ2-3; D remains unclear. This CDR3 is 16 amino acids long. Germline loops: CDR1 MGHRA, CDR2 YSYEKL. The germline V and J ends were trimmed by 0 bases and 1 base, with 11 bases remaining between them. Written as DNA, the CDR3 is TGCGCCAGCAGCCAAGAAAGGGCCCCGCGCACAGATACGCAGTATTTT. Its protein product is CASSQERAPRTDTQYF.

The chain carries TRBV19 and TRBJ1-1; TRBD1 matches 10 bases. J gave up 1 base and V 5 bases, and 7 bases lay outside the gene matches. CDR1 and CDR2 (germline): LNHDA, SQIVND (reference sequence). This CDR3 comprises 16 residues. The CDR3 protein is CASSVRDRGWNTEAFF. Here the CDR3 DNA reads TGTGCCAGTAGTGTCCGGGACAGGGGATGGAACACTGAAGCTTTCTTT.

The J gene is TRBJ2-2, the V gene TRBV6-5, with 11 bases matching TRBD1. CDR3 length: 15 amino acids. The J segment lost 2 bases and the V segment lost 7 bases, leaving 3 bases of the junction unmatched. Germline CDR1 and CDR2: MNHEY and SVGAGI. The CDR3 protein is CASTWTGGNTGELFF. CDR3 nucleotide sequence: TGTGCCAGCACCTGGACAGGGGGCAACACCGGGGAGCTGTTTTTT.

The chain uses TRBV7-2 and TRBJ2-1, with D perhaps TRBD2 (6 bases). Deletions cut 2 bases from V and 7 bases from J, with 12 bases between. Germline V gene sequence: CDR1 SGHTA, CDR2 FQGNSA. The CDR3 loop spans 14 amino acids. The CDR3: CASSLTYGRNEQFF. The CDR3 region has the DNA TGTGCCAGCAGCTTAACGTACGGGAGAAATGAGCAGTTCTTC. The entire variable domain, with the rest obtained from reference TRBV7-2 and TRBJ2-1, is as follows: GAGVSQSPSNKVTEKGKDVELRCDPISGHTALYWYRQSLGQGLEFLIYFQGNSAPDKSGLPSDRFSAERTGGSVSTLTIQRTQQEDSAVYLCASSLTYGRNEQFFGPGTRLTVL.

The chain uses TRBV4-1 and TRBJ2-3; 11 bases match TRBD2. Losses at the gene ends were 4 bases for V and 4 bases for J; bases not matched to a gene: 1. This CDR3 has 14 residues. In germline, CDR1 is MGHRA, CDR2 YSYEKL. The CDR3 DNA sequence: TGCGCCAGCAGCCTTAGCGGGAGGGCAGATACGCAGTATTTT. This translates into CASSLSGRADTQYF.

The V call is TRBV6-1, the J call TRBJ2-7, with 9 nucleotides matching TRBD1. V gave up 1 base and J gave up 2 bases; unmatched junction bases: 6. The V gene's germline CDR1 is MNHNS and CDR2 SASEGT. This CDR3 has 16 amino acids. The CDR3 nucleotides read TGTGCCAGCAGTGAAGGGTGGGACAGGGCAACCTACGAGCAGTACTTC. This codes for CASSEGWDRATYEQYF.

The V call is TRBV7-8, the J call TRBJ2-2, with D unclear. Germline CDR1 is SGHVS and CDR2 is FQNEAQ. The CDR3 has 15 amino acids. V was clipped by 1 base and J by 2 bases, with 8 bases between them. The DNA of the CDR3 is TGTGCCAGCAGCTTAGGCGGCGTCAACACCGGGGAGCTGTTTTTT. As protein: CASSLGGVNTGELFF.

This clone has only one observation. This rearrangement joins TRBV23-1 to TRBJ2-1, with 8 bases identical to TRBD2. TRBV23-1 is placed among ORFs of uncertain function. The CDR3 has 17 residues. Trimming at V came to 0 bases and at J to 0 bases, leaving 4 bases not matched to a gene. The CDR3 sequence is CASSQSMGTSSYNEQFF. As DNA, the CDR3 is TGCGCCAGCAGTCAATCGATGGGGACTAGCTCCTACAATGAGCAGTTCTTC.

The table lists this clone with a few counts. The chain combines TRBV27 with TRBJ1-5, with 7 positions matching TRBD1. The CDR3 is made up of 13 amino acids. Germline loops: CDR1 MNHEY, CDR2 SMNVEV (reference sequence). V shed 5 bases and J 2 bases; nucleotides not matched to a gene: 0. The CDR3 spells CASSGQGNQPQHF. DNA of the CDR3: TGTGCCAGCAGTGGACAGGGCAATCAGCCCCAGCATTTT.

A remark on this clone: Other DNA sequences of this sample code for an identical CDR3. The chain links TRBV27 to TRBJ1-5; 8 positions match TRBD1. J was trimmed by 2 bases and V by 0 bases; bases with no gene match: 0. This CDR3 spans 15 amino acids. Germline values: CDR1 MNHEY, CDR2 SMNVEV (reference sequence). CDR3 nucleotide sequence: TGTGCCAGCAGTTTATCGACAGGGGGCAATCAGCCCCAGCATTTT. It yields the protein CASSLSTGGNQPQHF.

This chain links TRBV27 with TRBJ1-2; a possible D gene is TRBD1 (5 bases). Trimming removed 0 bases from V and 5 bases from J, with 10 bases in between. CDR3 length: 14 residues. The germline V gene encodes CDR1 MNHEY and CDR2 SMNVEV (reference sequence). CDR3 sequence (DNA): TGTGCCAGCAGTTTATCACAGGTAGCATATGGCTACACCTTC. Protein: CASSLSQVAYGYTF.

The chain links TRBV27 to TRBJ2-7; D possibly corresponds to TRBD1 (6 bases). Trimming stripped 5 bases from V and 5 bases from J, with 16 bases between. This CDR3 has 14 residues. Germline values: CDR1 MNHEY, CDR2 SMNVEV (reference sequence). As DNA, the CDR3 is TGTGCCAGCAGTCCGGATACCAGGGGCAACGAGCAGTACTTC. Translated, it gives CASSPDTRGNEQYF.

V gene TRBV7-6 combines with J gene TRBJ1-3; D may be TRBD1 (6 bases). V dropped 6 bases and J dropped 0 bases, with 9 bases sitting between them. The CDR3 is 14 amino acids. The germline CDR1 and CDR2 sequences are SGHVS and FNYEAQ. As DNA, the CDR3 is TGTGCCAGCAGTTTGGACAGCTCTGGAAACACCATATATTTT. This encodes CASSLDSSGNTIYF. Complete variable domain (other parts from reference TRBV7-6 and TRBJ1-3): GAGVSQSPRYKVTKRGQDVALRCDPISGHVSLYWYRQALGQGPEFLTYFNYEAQQDKSGLPNDRFSAERPEGSISTLTIQRTEQRDSAMYRCASSLDSSGNTIYFGEGSWLTVV.

The chain carries TRBV11-3 and TRBJ2-5; D is perhaps TRBD1 (5 bases). This CDR3 comprises 13 residues. Germline loops: CDR1 SGHNT, CDR2 YENEEA. Deletions cut 4 bases from V and 5 bases from J, with 11 bases between. The CDR3 DNA reads TGTGCCAGCAGCTACCAGGGTGGGGAGACCCAGTACTTC. It encodes CASSYQGGETQYF.

The chain has TRBV7-3 and TRBJ2-2; the match to TRBD2 covers 8 bases. Trimming at V came to 4 bases and at J to 0 bases, leaving 4 bases not matched to a gene. From germline, CDR1 is SGHTA and CDR2 FQGTGA. CDR3 length equals 16 residues. CDR3 loop: CASSSSGSPNTGELFF. The CDR3 region has the DNA TGTGCCAGCAGCTCCAGCGGGAGCCCGAACACCGGGGAGCTGTTTTTT.

The chain joins TRBV9 to TRBJ1-3, with a possible D match to TRBD1 (5 bases). The CDR3 is 18 residues long. V lost 5 bases to trimming and J lost 6 bases, with 27 bases between them. CDR1 and CDR2 (germline): SGDLS, YYNGEE. The CDR3, as DNA: TGTGCCAGCAGTCACCCCCAGGTCAGGGAAGCCAGGGAAAACACCATATATTTT. Its translation is CASSHPQVREARENTIYF.

This chain links TRBV7-9 with TRBJ1-1; the D gene is possibly TRBD1 (6 bases). CDR3 length: 14 residues. CDR1 is SEHNR, CDR2 FQNEAQ, per germline (reference sequence). V lost 5 bases and J lost 4, with 14 bases in between. CDR3 sequence reads: CASSRGAEGTEAFF. Here the CDR3 DNA reads TGTGCCAGCAGCCGGGGGGCGGAGGGCACTGAAGCTTTCTTT. Supplemented by reference TRBV7-9 and TRBJ1-1, the full variable domain reads DTGVSQNPRHKITKRGQNVTFRCDPISEHNRLYWYRQTLGQGPEFLTYFQNEAQLEKSRLLSDRFSAERPKGSFSTLEIQRTEQGDSAMYLCASSRGAEGTEAFFGQGTRLTVV.

The chain links TRBV4-3 to TRBJ2-2; D gene ambiguous. The CDR3 consists of 13 residues. The V and J ends lost 1 base and 5 bases respectively, with 5 bases between them. Germline loops: CDR1 LGHNA, CDR2 YSLEER. DNA of the CDR3: TGCGCCAGCAGCCAAGTCGGGACCGGGGAGCTGTTTTTT. It specifies CASSQVGTGELFF.